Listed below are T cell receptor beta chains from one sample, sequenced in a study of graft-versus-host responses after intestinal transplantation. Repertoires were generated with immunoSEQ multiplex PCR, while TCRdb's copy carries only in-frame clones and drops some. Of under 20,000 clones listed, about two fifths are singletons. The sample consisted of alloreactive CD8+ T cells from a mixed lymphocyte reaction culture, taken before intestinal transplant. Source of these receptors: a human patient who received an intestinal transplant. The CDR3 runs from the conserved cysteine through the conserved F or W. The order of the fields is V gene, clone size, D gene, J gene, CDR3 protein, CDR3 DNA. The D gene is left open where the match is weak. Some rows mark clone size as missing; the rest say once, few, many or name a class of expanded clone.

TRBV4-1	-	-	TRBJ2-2	CASSQDPYRRGLISPDGELFF	TGCGCCAGCAGCCAAGACCCTTACCGCCGGGGGCTCATATCCCCTGACGGGGAGCTGTTTTTT
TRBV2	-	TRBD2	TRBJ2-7	CASSASGTSATYEQYF	TGTGCCAGCAGTGCCTCCGGGACTAGCGCCACCTACGAGCAGTACTTC
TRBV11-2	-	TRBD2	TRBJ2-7	CASSWSPGTTIAYEQYF	TGTGCCAGCAGCTGGAGTCCCGGGACTACCATAGCCTACGAGCAGTACTTC
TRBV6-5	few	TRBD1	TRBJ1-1	CASSYSAGGEAFF	TGTGCCAGCAGTTACTCAGCAGGGGGTGAAGCTTTCTTT
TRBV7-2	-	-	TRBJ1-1	CASSLEGVMNTEAFF	TGTGCCAGCAGCTTAGAGGGGGTTATGAACACTGAAGCTTTCTTT
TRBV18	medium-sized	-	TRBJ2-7	CASSPTTYEQYF	TGTGCCAGCTCACCAACGACATACGAGCAGTACTTC
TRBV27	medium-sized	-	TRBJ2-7	CASSPQQTQLYEQYF	TGTGCCAGCAGTCCCCAACAGACACAGCTCTACGAGCAGTACTTC
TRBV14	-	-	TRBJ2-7	CASSHGPGITYEQYF	TGTGCCAGCAGCCACGGACCCGGGATCACCTACGAGCAGTACTTC
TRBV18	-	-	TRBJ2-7	CASSPVRAQQYF	TGTGCCAGCTCACCTGTCCGGGCTCAGCAGTACTTC
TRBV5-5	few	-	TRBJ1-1	CASSLGGSNTEAFF	TGTGCCAGCAGCTTAGGGGGTTCGAACACTGAAGCTTTCTTT
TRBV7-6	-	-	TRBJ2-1	CASSFLPIYGNEQFF	TGTGCCAGCAGCTTCTTGCCGATATATGGGAATGAGCAGTTCTTC
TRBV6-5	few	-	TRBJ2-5	CASSSSGEETQYF	TGTGCCAGCAGTTCCAGCGGAGAAGAGACCCAGTACTTC
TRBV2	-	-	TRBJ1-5	CASRDLLTQPQHF	TGTGCCAGCAGAGACCTCCTGACCCAGCCCCAGCATTTT
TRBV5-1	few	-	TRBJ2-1	CASSPVSWETSYNEQFF	TGCGCCAGCAGCCCTGTTAGCTGGGAGACCTCCTACAATGAGCAGTTCTTC
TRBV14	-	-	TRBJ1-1	CATPGPTEAFF	TGTGCCACCCCGGGGCCCACTGAAGCTTTCTTT
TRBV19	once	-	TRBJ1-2	CASSDIVANRKTYGYTF	TGTGCCAGTAGTGACATTGTGGCAAATCGAAAGACCTATGGCTACACCTTC
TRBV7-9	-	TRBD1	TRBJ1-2	CASSLGDSRFYGYTF	TGTGCCAGCAGCTTAGGGGACAGTCGGTTTTATGGCTACACCTTC
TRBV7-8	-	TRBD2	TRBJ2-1	CASSQLTSGRARDEQFF	TGTGCCAGCAGCCAACTAACTAGCGGGAGGGCCCGCGATGAGCAGTTCTTC
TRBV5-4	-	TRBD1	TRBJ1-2	CASSLGVMDRGKYGYTF	TGTGCCAGCAGCTTAGGAGTCATGGACAGGGGAAAGTATGGCTACACCTTC
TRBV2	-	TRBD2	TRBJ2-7	CASSRLTSGRPSYEQYF	TGTGCCAGCAGTCGGTTGACTAGCGGGCGTCCTTCCTACGAGCAGTACTTC
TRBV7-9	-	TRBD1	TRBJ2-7	CASSLPGQGHEQYF	TGTGCCAGCAGCTTGCCGGGACAGGGACACGAGCAGTACTTC
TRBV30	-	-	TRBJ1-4	CAWKRPATNEKLFF	TGTGCCTGGAAGAGGCCAGCAACTAATGAAAAACTGTTTTTT
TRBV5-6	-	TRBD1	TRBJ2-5	CASSFDRAIETQYF	TGTGCCAGCAGCTTTGACAGGGCCATCGAGACCCAGTACTTC
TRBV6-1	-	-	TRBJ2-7	CASSEEGHYEQYF	TGTGCCAGCAGTGAAGAGGGTCACTACGAGCAGTACTTC
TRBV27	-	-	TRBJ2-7	CASSLYRVGVFGGPSHEQYF	TGTGCCAGCAGTTTATACAGGGTTGGGGTGTTCGGGGGTCCTAGCCACGAGCAGTACTTC
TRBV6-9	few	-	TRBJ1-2	CASSYGGTNYGYTF	TGTGCCAGCAGTTACGGGGGTACGAACTATGGCTACACCTTC
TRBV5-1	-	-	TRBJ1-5	CASRLTGFDNQPQHF	TGCGCCAGCAGGTTGACAGGATTTGACAATCAGCCCCAGCATTTT
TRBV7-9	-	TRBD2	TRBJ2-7	CASSPPGLAGNEQYF	TGTGCCAGCAGCCCACCCGGGCTAGCGGGAAACGAGCAGTACTTC
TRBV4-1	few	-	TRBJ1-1	CASSLHRRGRNTEAFF	TGCGCCAGCAGCCTGCACCGGAGGGGGAGGAACACTGAAGCTTTCTTT
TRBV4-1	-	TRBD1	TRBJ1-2	CASSQWTGGDGYTF	TGCGCCAGCAGCCAGTGGACAGGGGGCGATGGCTACACCTTC
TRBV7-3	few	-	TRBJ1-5	CASSPRQDYSNQPQHF	TGTGCCAGCAGCCCCAGACAGGACTATAGCAATCAGCCCCAGCATTTT
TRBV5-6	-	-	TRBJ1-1	CASSFGRGGAEAFF	TGTGCCAGCAGCTTTGGGAGGGGGGGGGCTGAAGCTTTCTTT
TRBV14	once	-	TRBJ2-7	CASSQGTFLGQNYEQYF	TGTGCCAGCAGCCAAGGCACTTTCCTCGGACAAAACTACGAGCAGTACTTC
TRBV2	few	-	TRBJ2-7	CASTVADFPAPYEQYF	TGTGCCAGCACAGTTGCCGACTTTCCGGCCCCGTACGAGCAGTACTTC
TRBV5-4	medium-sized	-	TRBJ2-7	CASSLGGNSYEQYF	TGTGCCAGCAGCTTGGGCGGGAACTCCTACGAGCAGTACTTC
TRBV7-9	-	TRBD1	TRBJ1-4	CASSQQGRREKLFF	TGTGCCAGCAGCCAACAGGGGCGGCGTGAAAAACTGTTTTTT
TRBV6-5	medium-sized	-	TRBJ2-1	CASSYLGVDEQFF	TGTGCCAGCAGTTACCTTGGGGTTGACGAGCAGTTCTTC
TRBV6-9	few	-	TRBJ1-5	CASSYEGYNQPQHF	TGTGCCAGCAGTTATGAGGGTTACAATCAGCCCCAGCATTTT
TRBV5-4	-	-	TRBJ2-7	CASSQDHGSYEQYF	TGTGCCAGCAGCCAAGATCATGGCAGCTACGAGCAGTACTTC
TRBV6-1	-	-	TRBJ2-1	CASWSVSYNEQFF	TGTGCCAGCTGGTCGGTCTCCTACAATGAGCAGTTCTTC
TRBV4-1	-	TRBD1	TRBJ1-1	CASSQDRTGYTEAFF	TGCGCCAGCAGCCAAGATAGGACAGGCTACACTGAAGCTTTCTTT
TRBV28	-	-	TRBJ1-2	CASSRTVLGADYGYTF	TGTGCCAGCAGTCGAACCGTGTTGGGGGCTGACTATGGCTACACCTTC
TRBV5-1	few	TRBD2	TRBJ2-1	CASSLGLAGSGGEQFF	TGCGCCAGCAGCTTGGGACTAGCGGGGAGCGGGGGGGAGCAGTTCTTC